This TCR beta chain was sequenced in a study of T cell responses to AZD1222 COVID-19 vaccine (dated by TCRdb to the early 2020s). A note on the overall study: Because spike-specific TCR depth and breadth did not differ between the two schedules, AZD1222 recipients who got a second dose at roughly 4 weeks were pooled with those who got a second dose at roughly 12 weeks. TCR sequencing covered more than 230 trial participants: 207 given two doses of AZD1222 and approximately 25 given two doses of MenACWY control vaccine. Enrollment into the trials was organized by age into subgroups of 18-55, 56-69 and 70-plus years, and those subgroups contained about 150, 27 and 61 TCR-sequenced participants, respectively.

Concerning this clone itself: It lacks a known antigen. No much larger clonotype is one base removed from it; base qualities were not supplied.

The CDR3 regions of human TCRbeta chains were analyzed by immunosequencing. The study's processing was this. Repertoire TCRs were matched against a reference library of SARS-CoV-2-specific TCRs generated with the MIRA antigen-specificity platform. Breadth was defined as the fraction of unique TCRs that were SARS-CoV-2-associated. Depth was defined as the fraction of total T cells that were SARS-CoV-2-associated. Using the MIRA data, every spike-specific TCR was mapped to the spike region that the TCR reacted to and assigned to either a CD4 or a CD8 class. Log10-transformed breadth and depth values were compared by one-way ANOVA with Sidak's multiple comparisons tests. TCRdb limited this immuneACCESS table to in-frame rearrangements with V and J called. A share of clones is missing; checked studies link under half to unresolved V genes, and the rest is unexplained. V, J and clone size were drawn from that table, and D and trimming were deduced from the DNA. Within this sample are roughly 100,000 clones, with roughly nine tenths of them counted one time only. The ten biggest clones cover less than 55% of the sample.

Study-wide conclusions, independent of this receptor: Because no samples from the day 14 peak response were available, repertoires could be characterized only after the peak T cell response. The 56-69-year group was small, and its depth increase did not reach significance, likely because of low power. Participants were mostly white British and included more females than males, and it was suggested by the authors that clonal diversity may have been underestimated. Only six or seven AZD1222 recipients were SARS-CoV-2 seropositive at baseline, limiting conclusions about previously exposed vaccinees. Nearly half of unique spike-specific TCRs reportedly recognized epitopes outside regions mutated in the B.1.351 and B.1.1.7 variants. CD4 TCRs associated with the vaccine covered the entire spike protein, and the dominant responses were in regions 160-218 and 743-854. A significant rise in spike-specific TCR breadth and depth was observed after two AZD1222 doses relative to day 0 and relative to MenACWY recipients.

The meaning of the sample's time point label: baseline before first vaccination. Samples from vaccinated people were obtained from the UK trials COV001 and COV002, which included a single-blind randomized controlled phase 2/3 trial of AZD1222 (ChAdOx1 nCoV-19) in healthy adults. Trial participant PBMC samples were collected at day 0 and day 28 after the second dose for TCRbeta chain sequencing. V is cut by 3 bases and J by 8 bases, and the space between the germline ends is 20 bases. According to the germline V gene, CDR1 reads ENHRY and CDR2 reads SYGVKD. Reading from cysteine to phenylalanine, the CDR3 counts 15 amino acids. Only the CDR3 region is kept as DNA, spanning 45 bases read in frame from base 1.

The clonotype originates from an adult in good health. Recombination linked TRBV10-3 to TRBJ2-7; TRBD1 is a weak D gene call, 6 bases matching. The sample consisted of peripheral blood, taken on day 0 of AZD1222 vaccination. In nucleotides, the sequence is TGTGCCATCAGTGATTCGACAGGAGCTCACCACCAGCAGTACTTC. This is translated as CAISDSTGAHHQQYF.